This T cell receptor (beta chain) was retrieved from a study of cytomegalovirus exposure and HLA in healthy donors. The study's findings and limits: Cytomegalovirus-associated status was assigned to approximately 160 TCR beta chains. Many donors carried some public TCRs, although rarity characterized most TCR sequences.

The CDR3 runs 15 residues. The trim removed 5 bases at V and 1 base at J, leaving 7 bases unmatched. The germline gives CDR1 SGHRS, CDR2 YFSETQ. This clone appeared a single time. Its target is not known. TCRdb keeps only in-frame clones here, not all; method: immunoSEQ multiplex PCR. The sample lists roughly 150,000 clones, approximately 94% seen once, with over 1.5% in the top ten. Sequences were obtained from PBMCs. This TCR was recovered from a young man in good health and CMV-seropositive. The genes are TRBV5-1 and TRBJ2-3; 7 bases match TRBD1. The CDR3 DNA is TGCGCCAGCAGGTTGACAGGGATCGGCACAGATACGCAGTATTTT. Protein product: CASRLTGIGTDTQYF.